Presented here are 5 T cell receptor beta chains from one specimen sequenced in a study of T cells in women clearing cervical HPV infection. Libraries were prepared by immunoSEQ multiplex PCR; TCRdb keeps only in-frame clonotypes and omits some of them. The sample includes roughly 20,000 clones. The sequenced sample was blood buffy coat. These receptors all come from a woman between 18 and 69 years old with a cervical HPV16 infection that either progressed to CIN3+ or cleared (not recorded which).

About this clone: The read finishes 3 residues shy of the CDR3 end, and the germline J gene is used to complete it. The rearrangement joins TRBV4-2 to TRBJ1-4; D gene unclear. Trimming pared 0 bases from V and 7 bases from J, leaving 9 bases between. Germline V gene data show CDR1 as LGHNA and CDR2 as YNFKEQ. The CDR3 has 14 amino acids. The sequenced part of the CDR3 DNA is TGTGCCAGCAGCCAAGAGAGGGTGGGTGAAAAA. As protein: CASSQERVGEK. The full CDR3 is CASSQERVGEKLFF.

Notes on this clone: The CDR3 extends 3 residues past the end of the read, so its final part is completed from the germline J gene. This chain joins TRBV6-1 and TRBJ1-2; D might be TRBD1 (5 bases). The CDR3 length is 14 residues. Looked up from germline, CDR1 is MNHNS and CDR2 is SASEGT. CDR3: CASSATSGGNDYTF. The CDR3 bases that were read are TGTGCCAGCAGTGCAACTAGCGGGGGGAACGAC.

Worth noting for this clone: Read data end 3 residues before the CDR3 end; the end is taken from the germline J gene. J is TRBJ2-3 and V is TRBV18, with a weak D call TRBD1 (5 bases). The CDR3 is made up of 17 amino acids. CDR1 is KGHSH and CDR2 is LQKENI in the germline V gene. CDR3: CASSPDKTVNYNQPQYF. The sequenced part of the CDR3 DNA is TGTGCCAGCTCACCAGATAAGACAGTTAATTACAATCAGCCG.

Concerning this clone: The observed sequence ends 3 residues before the CDR3 terminus, with the missing tail filled in from the germline J gene. The rearrangement joins TRBV19 to TRBJ2-2; 8 positions agree with TRBD1. This CDR3 region has 16 residues. The germline gives CDR1 LNHDA, CDR2 SQIVND (reference sequence). The CDR3 bases that were read are TGTGCCACCGCTTACAGGGGGGCAGGGGTGAATTCACCG. Protein product: CATAYRGAGVNSP. The entire CDR3 protein is CATAYRGAGVNSPLFF. Based on the CDR3 plus reference TRBV19 and TRBJ2-2, the full variable domain is DGGITQSPKYLFRKEGQNVTLSCEQNLNHDAMYWYRQDPGQGLRLIYYSQIVNDFQKGDIAEGYSVSREKKESFPLTVTSAQKNPTAFYLCATAYRGAGVNSPLFFGEGSRLTVL.

The sequenced CDR3 bases are TGTGCCAGTAGTTTATGGACAGGGTCGGATAGCAATCAGCCG. Translating gives CASSLWTGSDSNQP. The full CDR3 protein reads CASSLWTGSDSNQPQYF. The V and J genes are TRBV19 and TRBJ2-3, with 8 positions matching TRBD1. The read falls 3 residues short of the CDR3 end, and the missing part is taken from the germline J gene. This CDR3 region has 17 residues. Germline assignment: CDR1 LNHDA and CDR2 SQIVND (reference sequence).